Shown below are 10 T cell receptor beta chains from a single sample sequenced in a study of blood T cell repertoires in COVID-19. Generated by immunoSEQ multiplex PCR, the TCRdb table keeps only in-frame clones and is missing some. Found here are 95,000 to 150,000 clones, 82% of them singletons; the top ten hold 4% to 5%. The sequenced sample was peripheral blood. Source of these receptors: a woman aged 65 to 85 with acute or convalescent COVID-19.

The CDR3 sequence: CASSDPRDRGRETEAFF. DNA of the CDR3: TGTGCCAGCAGTGACCCACGGGACAGGGGGCGAGAGACTGAAGCTTTCTTT. The rearrangement joins TRBV2 to TRBJ1-1; 12 bases are a match to TRBD1. The CDR3 extends over 17 amino acids. Germline lookup yields CDR1 SNHLY and CDR2 FYNNEI. The V and J ends lost 3 bases and 5 bases, in that order; junction bases with no gene match: 10.

This clone has a single count. The chain is built from TRBV2 and TRBJ1-1; D may be TRBD1 (5 bases). The CDR3 extends over 15 amino acids. Germline V gene sequence: CDR1 SNHLY, CDR2 FYNNEI. Trimming removed 1 base from V and 4 bases from J, with 13 bases in between. The CDR3: CASSEGWTSGTEAFF. The CDR3 DNA is TGTGCCAGCAGTGAAGGCTGGACAAGTGGCACTGAAGCTTTCTTT.

This clone was detected once. The chain employs TRBV7-2 and TRBJ1-5; possible D gene TRBD1, 6 bases. V lost 7 bases to trimming and J lost 2 bases, with 15 bases between them. This CDR3 comprises 15 residues. Per germline, CDR1 SGHTA and CDR2 FQGNSA. The CDR3: CASTEQGGGNQPQHF. CDR3 DNA sequence: TGTGCCAGCACTGAACAGGGTGGGGGCAATCAGCCCCAGCATTTT.

V is TRBV27 and J is TRBJ2-3; 7 nucleotides agree with TRBD1. The trim removed 7 bases at V and 3 bases at J, leaving 7 bases unmatched. The CDR3 extends over 14 amino acids. Germline V lookup: CDR1 MNHEY, CDR2 SMNVEV (reference sequence). CDR3 in amino acids: CASTMTGWTDTQYF. Here the CDR3 DNA reads TGTGCCAGCACGATGACAGGGTGGACAGATACGCAGTATTTT.

The chain links TRBV7-2 to TRBJ1-2; D perhaps matches TRBD1 (6 bases). Trimming removed 1 base at V and 7 bases at J, with 10 bases between. Germline V CDR1 and CDR2: SGHTA, FQGNSA. This CDR3 is built from 13 residues. In nucleotides, the CDR3 is TGTGCCAGCAGCTTAGGGGGGCGAATTGGCTACACCTTC. Translated, it gives CASSLGGRIGYTF.

The gene calls are TRBV5-4 and TRBJ2-2, with 15 positions matching TRBD2. The length of the CDR3 is 17 residues. J lost 7 bases, V lost 4 bases, and 8 bases had no gene match. CDR1 is SGHNT and CDR2 is YYREEE in the germline V gene (reference sequence). CDR3 nucleotides: TGTGCCAGCAGCCCCGGGACTAGCGGGGGGCCGGACGGGGAGCTGTTTTTT. It is translated as CASSPGTSGGPDGELFF. The full variable domain, rest sourced from reference TRBV5-4 and TRBJ2-2, is ETGVTQSPTHLIKTRGQQVTLRCSSQSGHNTVSWYQQALGQGPQFIFQYYREEENGRGNFPPRFSGLQFPNYSSELNVNALELDDSALYLCASSPGTSGGPDGELFFGEGSRLTVL.

This rearrangement joins TRBV18 to TRBJ1-3; possible D gene TRBD1, 5 bases. The CDR3 is made up of 13 amino acids. V lost 3 bases to trimming and J lost 9 bases, with 12 bases between them. Germline lookup yields CDR1 KGHSH and CDR2 LQKENI. The CDR3 coding sequence is TGTGCCAGCTCACCTGATTTTAGGGGCACCATATATTTT. It encodes CASSPDFRGTIYF.

The chain joins TRBV6-5 to TRBJ2-4; no definite D call. CDR3 length: 11 residues. Between the trimmed V and J ends, which lost 6 bases and 8 bases, there was a span of 8 bases. Germline loops: CDR1 MNHEY, CDR2 SVGAGI. CDR3 sequence (DNA): TGTGCCAGCAGCGACGGGTACATTCAGTACTTC. As protein: CASSDGYIQYF.

This clone has just one count. The CDR3, as DNA: TGTGCCAGCAGCCAATTAGCGGGGGGGCACGTTACGCAGTATTTT. It is translated as CASSQLAGGHVTQYF. The V and J genes are TRBV3-1 (or the pseudogene TRBV3-2) and TRBJ2-3; 11 nucleotides line up with TRBD2. Germline CDR1 LGHDT, CDR2 YNNKEL (reference sequence). There are 15 residues in the CDR3. The trim removed 2 bases at V and 8 bases at J, leaving 6 bases unmatched.

The gene calls are TRBV4-1 and TRBJ1-2; possible D gene TRBD1, 6 bases. Per germline, CDR1 MGHRA and CDR2 YSYEKL. V dropped 2 bases and J dropped 8 bases, with 21 bases sitting between them. The CDR3 runs to 16 residues. CDR3 sequence: CASSQPLTGHRRGYTF. CDR3 in DNA: TGCGCCAGCAGCCAACCATTGACAGGCCATAGGAGGGGCTACACCTTC.